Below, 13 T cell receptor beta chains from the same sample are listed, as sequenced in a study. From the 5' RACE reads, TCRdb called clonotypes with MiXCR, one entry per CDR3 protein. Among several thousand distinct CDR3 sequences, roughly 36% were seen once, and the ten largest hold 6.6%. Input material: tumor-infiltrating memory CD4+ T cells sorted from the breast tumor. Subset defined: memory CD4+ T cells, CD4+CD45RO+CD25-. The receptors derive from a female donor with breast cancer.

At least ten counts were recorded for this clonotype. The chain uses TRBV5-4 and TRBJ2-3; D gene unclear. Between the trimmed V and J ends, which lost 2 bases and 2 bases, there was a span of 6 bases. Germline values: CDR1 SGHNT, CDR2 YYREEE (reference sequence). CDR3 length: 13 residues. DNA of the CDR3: TGTGCCAGCAGCTTAGTGTTCACAGATACGCAGTATTTT. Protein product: CASSLVFTDTQYF.

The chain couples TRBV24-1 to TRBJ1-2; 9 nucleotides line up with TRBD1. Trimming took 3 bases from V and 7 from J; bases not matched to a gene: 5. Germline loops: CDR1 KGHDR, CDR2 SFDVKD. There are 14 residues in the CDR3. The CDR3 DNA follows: TGTGCCACCAGTGATCCCGGACAGGGGCCTGGCTACACCTTC. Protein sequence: CATSDPGQGPGYTF.

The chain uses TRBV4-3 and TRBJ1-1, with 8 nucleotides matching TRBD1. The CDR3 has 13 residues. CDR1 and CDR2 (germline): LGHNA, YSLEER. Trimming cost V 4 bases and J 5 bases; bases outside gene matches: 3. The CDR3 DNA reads TGCGCCAGCAGCCCGGACAGGGATACTGAAGCTTTCTTT. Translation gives CASSPDRDTEAFF.

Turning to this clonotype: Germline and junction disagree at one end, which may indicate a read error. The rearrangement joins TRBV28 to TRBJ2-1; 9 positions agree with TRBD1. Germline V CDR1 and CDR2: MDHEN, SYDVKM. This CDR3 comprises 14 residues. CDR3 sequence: CASSWDRVKNEQFF. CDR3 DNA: TGTGCTAGCAGTTGGGACAGGGTCAAGAATGAGCAGTTCTTC.

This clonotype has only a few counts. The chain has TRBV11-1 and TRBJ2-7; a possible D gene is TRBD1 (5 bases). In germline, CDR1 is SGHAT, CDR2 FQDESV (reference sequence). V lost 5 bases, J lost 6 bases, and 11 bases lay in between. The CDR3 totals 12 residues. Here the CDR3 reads CASSIRRGEQYF. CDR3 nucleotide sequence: TGTGCCAGCAGCATTCGAAGGGGCGAGCAGTACTTC.

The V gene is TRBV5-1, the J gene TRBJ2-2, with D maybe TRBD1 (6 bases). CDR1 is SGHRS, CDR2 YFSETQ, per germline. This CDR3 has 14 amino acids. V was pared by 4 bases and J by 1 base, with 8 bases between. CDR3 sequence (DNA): TGCGCCAGCAGCCCGGGACAGAACACCGGGGAGCTGTTTTTT. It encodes CASSPGQNTGELFF.

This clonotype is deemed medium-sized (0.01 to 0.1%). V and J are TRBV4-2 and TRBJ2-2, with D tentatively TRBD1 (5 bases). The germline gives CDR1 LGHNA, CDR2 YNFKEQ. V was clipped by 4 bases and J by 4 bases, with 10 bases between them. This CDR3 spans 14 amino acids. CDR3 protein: CASSLVGATGELFF. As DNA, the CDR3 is TGTGCCAGCAGCCTGGTAGGGGCCACCGGGGAGCTGTTTTTT.

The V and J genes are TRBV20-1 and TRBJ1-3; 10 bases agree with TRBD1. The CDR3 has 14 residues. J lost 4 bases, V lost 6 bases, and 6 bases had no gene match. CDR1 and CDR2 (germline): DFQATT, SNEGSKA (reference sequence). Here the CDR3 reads CSAPGTGAGNTIYF. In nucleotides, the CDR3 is TGCAGTGCGCCCGGGACAGGGGCCGGAAACACCATATATTTT.

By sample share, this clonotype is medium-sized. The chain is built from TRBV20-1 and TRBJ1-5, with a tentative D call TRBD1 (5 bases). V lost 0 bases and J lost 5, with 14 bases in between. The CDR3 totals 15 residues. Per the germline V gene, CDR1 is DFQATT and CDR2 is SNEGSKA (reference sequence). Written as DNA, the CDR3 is TGCAGTGCTAGAGAAAGGGGCAGGGTTGATCAGCCCCAGCATTTT. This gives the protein CSARERGRVDQPQHF.

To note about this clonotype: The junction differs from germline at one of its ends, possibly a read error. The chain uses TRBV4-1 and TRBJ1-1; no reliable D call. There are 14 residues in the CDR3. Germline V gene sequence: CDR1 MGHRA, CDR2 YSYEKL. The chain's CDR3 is CDSSQGLLNTEAFF. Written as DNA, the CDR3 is TGCGACAGCAGCCAAGGCCTCCTGAACACTGAAGCTTTCTTT.

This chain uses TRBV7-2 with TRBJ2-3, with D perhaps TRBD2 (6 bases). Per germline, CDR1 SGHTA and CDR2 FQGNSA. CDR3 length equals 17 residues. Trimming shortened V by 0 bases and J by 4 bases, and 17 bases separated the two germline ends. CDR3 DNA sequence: TGTGCCAGCAGCTTAGCGTATATACGGGGGTTTCCAGATACGCAGTATTTT. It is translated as CASSLAYIRGFPDTQYF.

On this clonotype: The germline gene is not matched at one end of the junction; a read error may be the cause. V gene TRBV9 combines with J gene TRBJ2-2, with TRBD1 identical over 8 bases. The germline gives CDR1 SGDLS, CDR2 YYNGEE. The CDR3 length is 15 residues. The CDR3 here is CASGARTGSTGELLF. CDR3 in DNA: TGTGCCAGCGGCGCCCGGACAGGGAGCACCGGGGAGCTGCTTTTT.

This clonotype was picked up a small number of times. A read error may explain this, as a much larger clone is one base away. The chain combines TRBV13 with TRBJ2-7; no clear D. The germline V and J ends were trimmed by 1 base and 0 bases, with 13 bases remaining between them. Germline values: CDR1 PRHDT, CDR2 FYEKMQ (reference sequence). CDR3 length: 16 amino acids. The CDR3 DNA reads TGTGCCAGCAGCTTAGTTGTCAATAGGTGCTCCTACGAGCAGTACTTC. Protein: CASSLVVNRCSYEQYF. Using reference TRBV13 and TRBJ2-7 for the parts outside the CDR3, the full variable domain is AAGVIQSPRHLIKEKRETATLKCYPIPRHDTVYWYQQGPGQDPQFLISFYEKMQSDKGSIPDRFSAQQFSDYHSELNMSSLELGDSALYFCASSLVVNRCSYEQYFGPGTRLTVT.